These 27 T cell receptor beta chains were sequenced from one sample in a study of T-cell memory formation after mild COVID-19. TCRdb analysed the 5' RACE reads with MiXCR anew, one entry per CDR3 protein. The table has about 560,000 distinct CDR3 sequences, about 20% seen once. The specimen sequenced was PBMCs or a T cell subset sorted from them (not recorded which). These receptors were collected from an adult woman who had mild COVID-19 (a few samples of this study predate the infection). Cell type and time point are not known.

This clonotype appeared a few times. This chain joins TRBV9 and TRBJ2-3, with 7 bases identical to TRBD1. Germline assignment: CDR1 SGDLS and CDR2 YYNGEE. The J segment lost 0 bases and the V segment lost 3 bases, leaving 4 bases of the junction unmatched. The CDR3 loop spans 15 amino acids. This CDR3 is CASSARDSSTDTQYF. The DNA for the CDR3 is TGTGCCAGCAGCGCCCGGGACAGTAGCACAGATACGCAGTATTTT.

Ten or more counts support this clonotype. J is TRBJ2-5 and V is TRBV19, with TRBD2 as a possible D gene (6 bases). The V gene's germline CDR1 is LNHDA and CDR2 SQIVND (reference sequence). V was shortened by 9 bases and J by 5 bases, with 13 bases between the two germline ends. The CDR3 covers 12 residues. CDR3 DNA sequence: TGTGCCAGCGGACTAAGCGGGGAGACCCAGTACTTC. This sequence encodes CASGLSGETQYF.

This chain uses TRBV7-9 with TRBJ1-1, with D perhaps TRBD1 (6 bases). This CDR3 contains 16 residues. V lost 7 bases and J 7 bases, leaving 25 bases between the germline ends. Germline assignment: CDR1 SEHNR and CDR2 FQNEAQ (reference sequence). CDR3 sequence: CASNDGTFIGQNEAFF. Here the CDR3 DNA reads TGTGCCAGCAACGACGGCACGTTTATCGGACAGAATGAAGCTTTCTTT.

This clonotype was observed a few times. The chain links TRBV4-1 to TRBJ2-3; 7 bases agree with TRBD2. In germline, CDR1 is MGHRA, CDR2 YSYEKL. The CDR3 spans 17 residues. Germline trimming cut 4 bases from V and 1 base from J; bases unmatched to any gene: 11. The CDR3 spells CASSRKWSGEGTDTQYF. The DNA for the CDR3 is TGCGCCAGCAGCCGAAAGTGGAGCGGGGAGGGCACAGATACGCAGTATTTT.

This clonotype was picked up a small number of times. The chain couples TRBV6-6 to TRBJ1-1; D uncertain. This CDR3 contains 14 residues. Trimming took off 2 bases at V and 0 bases at J, with 7 bases between the two ends. CDR1 and CDR2 (germline): MNHNY, SVGAGI (reference sequence). DNA for the CDR3: TGTGCCAGCAGTTACGAGACGTTGAACACTGAAGCTTTCTTT. Translated: CASSYETLNTEAFF.

This clonotype was found a few times. The chain joins TRBV21-1 to TRBJ2-5; the table's TRBD1 call for D was not verified on the DNA. TRBV21-1 counts as a pseudogene. CDR3 length: 16 residues. The CDR3 nucleotides read TGTGCCAGCAGCAAAGGGGGACAGGTCTGTCAAGAGACCCAGTACTTC. Translation: CASSKGGQVCQETQYF.

The rearrangement joins TRBV29-1 to TRBJ2-1, with a weak D call TRBD1 (5 bases). Trimming took 6 bases from V and 6 from J, leaving 12 bases between them. Germline CDR1 is SQVTM and CDR2 is ANQGSEA. There are 12 residues in the CDR3. CDR3 sequence: CSVRSDSNEQFF. The CDR3, as DNA: TGCAGCGTACGATCAGACAGCAATGAGCAGTTCTTC.

This clonotype was found a few times. The gene calls are TRBV4-1 and TRBJ1-1; TRBD1 might be the D (6 bases). The CDR3 runs to 15 residues. The germline V and J ends were trimmed by 4 bases and 4 bases, with 16 bases remaining between them. The germline CDR1 and CDR2 sequences are MGHRA and YSYEKL. Here the CDR3 DNA reads TGCGCCAGCAGCCCCCCGGGGGCAGGGGCCACTGAAGCTTTCTTT. Its translation is CASSPPGAGATEAFF.

The J gene is TRBJ1-2, the V gene TRBV6-1; no definite D call. In germline, CDR1 is MNHNS, CDR2 SASEGT. This CDR3 spans 12 amino acids. Trimming took off 2 bases at V and 8 bases at J, with 9 bases between the two ends. CDR3 nucleotide sequence: TGTGCCAGCAGTGAAAGAATGGTAGGCTACACCTTC. Its translation: CASSERMVGYTF.

This clonotype was counted a single time. The V and J genes are TRBV10-3 and TRBJ2-1; tentatively, D is TRBD2 (6 bases). This CDR3 spans 15 amino acids. V shed 6 bases and J shed 6 bases, with 18 bases lying between them. Germline assignment: CDR1 ENHRY and CDR2 SYGVKD. CDR3 loop: CAIRGGAGSPNEQFF. The CDR3 DNA reads TGTGCCATCAGAGGAGGGGCAGGGTCCCCCAATGAGCAGTTCTTC.

The V call is TRBV9, the J call TRBJ2-7, with TRBD2 identical over 10 bases. The V segment lost 4 bases and the J segment 0 bases; nucleotides outside the gene matches: 7. Germline lookup yields CDR1 SGDLS and CDR2 YYNGEE. This CDR3 has 16 residues. The CDR3 DNA reads as TGTGCCAGCAGCCCTCCCTCTAGCGGGAGCTCCTACGAGCAGTACTTC. Translation: CASSPPSSGSSYEQYF.

V usage is TRBV4-3 and J usage is TRBJ2-1, with TRBD2 matching 8 bases. Unmatched junction bases numbered 5, after V lost 3 bases and J lost 4 bases. This CDR3 is 15 amino acids long. The germline V gene has CDR1 LGHNA and CDR2 YSLEER. The CDR3, as DNA: TGCGCCAGCAGCCACGGGAGGGCGGGGTACAATGAGCAGTTCTTC. Its translation: CASSHGRAGYNEQFF.

In its sample, this clonotype was seen a few times. The rearrangement links TRBV5-1 to TRBJ1-1, with TRBD1 as a possible D gene (5 bases). The germline V and J ends were trimmed by 1 base and 3 bases, with 16 bases remaining between them. Germline CDR1 and CDR2: SGHRS and YFSETQ. CDR3 length: 16 residues. The CDR3 nucleotides are TGCGCCAGCAGCTTGATTAACAGGAGGAGGGACACTGAAGCTTTCTTT. Translated, it gives CASSLINRRRDTEAFF.

This clonotype was detected ten times or more. The CDR3 is CASSDSSGSANEQFF. In DNA form, the CDR3 reads TGTGCCAGCAGTGACTCCAGCGGGAGCGCAAATGAGCAGTTCTTC. This chain connects TRBV6-4 to TRBJ2-1; 8 bases match TRBD2. The CDR3 length is 15 residues. Trimming at V came to 0 bases and at J to 7 bases, leaving 5 bases not matched to a gene. Germline V gene sequence: CDR1 MRHNA, CDR2 SNTAGT.

This chain links TRBV4-3 with TRBJ2-7; 9 bases line up with TRBD2. Losses at the gene ends were 1 base for V and 3 bases for J; bases not matched to a gene: 4. CDR1 is LGHNA, CDR2 YSLEER, per germline. The length of the CDR3 is 15 residues. The CDR3, as DNA: TGCGCCAGCAGCCAAGTAGCGGGAGCCTACTACGAGCAGTACTTC. It translates to CASSQVAGAYYEQYF.

This clonotype occurred a few times. The chain employs TRBV6-1 and TRBJ2-7; D may match TRBD1 or TRBD2 (5 bases each). CDR1 is MNHNS, CDR2 SASEGT, per germline. The V gene lost 2 bases and the J gene lost 0 bases, with 17 bases spanning the gap. This CDR3 is 17 amino acids long. The DNA of the CDR3 is TGTGCCAGCAGTGAAAGGGACGTCGGGGCCTTCTCCTACGAGCAGTACTTC. Its translation: CASSERDVGAFSYEQYF.

The chain recombines TRBV12-3 or TRBV12-4 with TRBJ2-1, with D possibly being TRBD1 or TRBD2 (5 bases each). This CDR3 is 15 amino acids long. The V end was cut by 7 bases, the J end by 3 bases, with 16 bases between. The CDR3 protein is CASTSGTQHYNEQFF. CDR3 nucleotide sequence: TGTGCCAGCACCTCCGGGACGCAACACTACAATGAGCAGTTCTTC.

This clonotype was observed a few times. The V call is TRBV7-6, the J call TRBJ2-2; 9 bases map to TRBD2. The ends lost 5 bases at V and 5 bases at J; junction bases unmatched: 12. Germline-derived CDR1 and CDR2 are SGHVS and FNYEAQ. The CDR3 totals 17 residues. CDR3 loop: CASSRSLAGLETGELFF. The CDR3 DNA follows: TGTGCCAGCAGCCGAAGTCTAGCGGGACTGGAGACCGGGGAGCTGTTTTTT.

The V call is TRBV29-1, the J call TRBJ2-1, with 12 bases matching TRBD2. The CDR3 is 16 amino acids. J gave up 1 base and V 5 bases, and 6 bases lay outside the gene matches. Germline V gene sequence: CDR1 SQVTM, CDR2 ANQGSEA. Here the CDR3 reads CSVRLAGDTSYNEQFF. The CDR3 region has the DNA TGCAGCGTTAGACTAGCGGGAGATACTTCCTACAATGAGCAGTTCTTC.

This chain links TRBV7-3 with TRBJ2-1, with 10 bases aligning to TRBD2. This CDR3 has 12 residues. V lost 4 bases and J lost 13; bases outside the gene matches: 4. The germline V gene has CDR1 SGHTA and CDR2 FQGTGA. This CDR3 reads CASSSEREGQFF. CDR3 in DNA: TGTGCCAGCAGCTCCGAGCGGGAGGGCCAGTTCTTC.

The J gene is TRBJ1-5, the V gene TRBV20-1; TRBD1 is a possible D gene (6 bases). V gave up 6 bases and J gave up 2 bases, with 17 bases separating them. The CDR3 length is 15 residues. Germline V lookup: CDR1 DFQATT, CDR2 SNEGSKA (reference sequence). This CDR3 is CSARHRETGNQPQHF. DNA for the CDR3: TGCAGTGCCAGGCACAGGGAAACGGGCAATCAGCCCCAGCATTTT.

This clonotype turned up a few times. The chain recombines TRBV12-3 or TRBV12-4 with TRBJ1-2, with D possibly TRBD1 on 6 matching bases. Trimming removed 1 base at V and 6 bases at J, with 12 bases between. This CDR3 has 14 amino acids. CDR3 sequence: CASSLDLAGDGYTF. DNA of the CDR3: TGTGCCAGCAGTTTAGATTTGGCAGGGGATGGCTACACCTTC.

This clonotype was observed a few times. This chain joins TRBV4-1 and TRBJ2-7, with 7 bases lining up with TRBD1. The V gene end was trimmed by 4 bases and the J gene end by 2 bases; junction bases not matched to a gene: 5. The germline CDR1 and CDR2 sequences are MGHRA and YSYEKL. The CDR3 is made up of 14 amino acids. The CDR3 coding sequence is TGCGCCAGCAGCCGGTCCGGGACAGCCTACGAGCAGTACTTC. Its protein is CASSRSGTAYEQYF.

This chain links TRBV6-5 with TRBJ1-1, with 7 bases that match TRBD1. Germline CDR1 MNHEY, CDR2 SVGAGI. Germline trimming cut 2 bases from V and 5 bases from J; bases unmatched to any gene: 5. The CDR3 runs 14 residues. CDR3 amino acids: CASSYLTGKTEAFF. CDR3 sequence (DNA): TGTGCCAGCAGTTACCTGACAGGGAAGACTGAAGCTTTCTTT.

The genes are TRBV12-3 or TRBV12-4 and TRBJ1-2; D ambiguous. This CDR3 is 15 amino acids long. V lost 3 bases and J 8 bases, leaving 19 bases between the germline ends. The CDR3 DNA is TGTGCCAGCAGTTTCGCGGACTTCCAACGGGAGGGCTACACCTTC. Amino acid sequence: CASSFADFQREGYTF.

This clonotype was counted a few times. The V call is TRBV27, the J call TRBJ2-7; 8 bases agree with TRBD1. CDR1 and CDR2 (germline): MNHEY, SMNVEV (reference sequence). Unmatched junction bases numbered 3, after V lost 8 bases and J lost 0 bases. The CDR3 sequence is 13 residues long. CDR3 in DNA: TGTGCCAGCGTGGACAGGGACTCCTACGAGCAGTACTTC. Protein product: CASVDRDSYEQYF.

This clonotype showed up just a few times. The chain is built from TRBV4-1 and TRBJ2-2; D is possibly TRBD1 or TRBD2 (5 bases each). Per germline, CDR1 MGHRA and CDR2 YSYEKL. The CDR3 is made up of 21 amino acids. Trimming took 0 bases from V and 3 from J, leaving 26 bases between them. DNA for the CDR3: TGCGCCAGCAGCCAAGATATGGGGGACGTACCACACCGGGCGTACACCGGGGAGCTGTTTTTT. This encodes CASSQDMGDVPHRAYTGELFF.